This passage covers 30 T cell receptor beta chains from one sample sequenced in a study of identical twins. One entry per CDR3 protein results from TCRdb running MiXCR on the 5' RACE reads. The sample includes about 690,000 distinct CDR3 sequences, around 5.7% of them seen just once. Sequencing was carried out using naive T cells sorted from blood. These receptors originate from a man aged 18 to 30 in good health.

At least ten counts were recorded for this clonotype. The chain has TRBV5-1 and TRBJ1-3; D is perhaps TRBD1 (5 bases). The CDR3 runs 16 residues. CDR1 and CDR2 (germline): SGHRS, YFSETQ. Trimming left V 4 bases short and J 2 bases short, with 16 bases between. The CDR3 bases are TGCGCCAGCAGCCTAATAGGACATAATACTGGAAACACCATATATTTT. Protein product: CASSLIGHNTGNTIYF.

The chain uses TRBV29-1 and TRBJ2-3, with 9 bases matching TRBD2. This CDR3 spans 15 amino acids. The J segment lost 1 base and the V segment lost 2 bases, leaving 4 bases of the junction unmatched. The germline gives CDR1 SQVTM, CDR2 ANQGSEA. The CDR3 coding sequence is TGCAGCGTTGAATTACTAGCGGGTCGCACAGATACGCAGTATTTT. Translated, it gives CSVELLAGRTDTQYF.

This clonotype was recorded at least ten times. The chain joins TRBV6-5 to TRBJ2-5; D might be TRBD2 (5 bases). The CDR3 extends over 13 amino acids. In germline, CDR1 is MNHEY, CDR2 SVGAGI. The V end was cut by 2 bases, the J end by 1 base, with 5 bases between. The chain's CDR3 is CASSYGSQETQYF. The DNA of the CDR3 is TGTGCCAGCAGTTACGGGAGCCAAGAGACCCAGTACTTC.

About this clonotype itself: Here the CDR3 omits its conserved ending phenylalanine or tryptophan, so a read error is the likely source. The rearrangement uses TRBV3-1 and TRBJ1-1; D remains unclear. The CDR3 sequence is 13 residues long. The V gene lost 0 bases and the J gene lost 6 bases, with 8 bases spanning the gap. Per germline, CDR1 LGHDT and CDR2 YNNKEL (reference sequence). Here the CDR3 reads CASSQEVIAEAFV. CDR3 bases: TGTGCCAGCAGCCAAGAGGTTATCGCTGAAGCTTTCGTT.

This clonotype came up a few times. CDR3 coding DNA: TGTGCCACCATGGCTAGCGGGACGAATGAGCAGTTCTTC. Translating gives CATMASGTNEQFF. V is TRBV24-1 and J is TRBJ2-1; 9 nucleotides align to TRBD2. CDR1 is KGHDR and CDR2 is SFDVKD in the germline V gene. There are 13 residues in the CDR3. V dropped 8 bases and J dropped 7; count of bases not matched to a gene: 5.

The rearrangement uses TRBV5-1 and TRBJ2-5; D is unresolved. Germline V gives CDR1 SGHRS, CDR2 YFSETQ. CDR3 length equals 14 residues. V lost 5 bases to trimming and J lost 2 bases, with 13 bases between them. The CDR3 reads CASSLSARQETQYF. In DNA form, the CDR3 reads TGCGCCAGCAGTCTCTCGGCCAGGCAAGAGACCCAGTACTTC. Filled out from reference TRBV5-1 and TRBJ2-5, the complete variable domain reads KAGVTQTPRYLIKTRGQQVTLSCSPISGHRSVSWYQQTPGQGLQFLFEYFSETQRNKGNFPGRFSGRQFSNSRSEMNVSTLELGDSALYLCASSLSARQETQYFGPGTRLLVL.

The table lists this clonotype with many counts. CDR3: CASSEWGAGGRETQYF. The CDR3 DNA reads TGTGCCAGCAGTGAATGGGGGGCAGGGGGCCGAGAGACCCAGTACTTC. V usage is TRBV2 and J usage is TRBJ2-5; TRBD1 agrees at 8 bases. Losses at the gene ends were 2 bases for V and 4 bases for J; bases not matched to a gene: 9. CDR3 length equals 16 residues. The V gene's germline CDR1 is SNHLY and CDR2 FYNNEI.

The J gene is TRBJ2-7, the V gene TRBV7-9, with a tentative D call TRBD1 (6 bases). Deletions cut 5 bases from V and 3 bases from J, with 14 bases between. This CDR3 has 14 residues. Germline loops: CDR1 SEHNR, CDR2 FQNEAQ (reference sequence). CDR3 nucleotide sequence: TGTGCCAGCAGCGGAAACCTGGACAGCTACGAGCAGTACTTC. Translating gives CASSGNLDSYEQYF. Based on the CDR3 plus reference TRBV7-9 and TRBJ2-7, the full variable domain is DTGVSQNPRHKITKRGQNVTFRCDPISEHNRLYWYRQTLGQGPEFLTYFQNEAQLEKSRLLSDRFSAERPKGSFSTLEIQRTEQGDSAMYLCASSGNLDSYEQYFGPGTRLTVT.

The V call is TRBV5-1, the J call TRBJ1-6; 8 bases line up with TRBD1. After removal of 4 bases from V and 0 bases from J, the junction contained 6 bases not matched to a gene. The germline gives CDR1 SGHRS, CDR2 YFSETQ. This CDR3 comprises 17 residues. CDR3 bases: TGCGCCAGCAGCGGTGGACAGGGAAGCTCCTATAATTCACCCCTCCACTTT. It codes for CASSGGQGSSYNSPLHF. Complete variable domain (other parts from reference TRBV5-1 and TRBJ1-6): KAGVTQTPRYLIKTRGQQVTLSCSPISGHRSVSWYQQTPGQGLQFLFEYFSETQRNKGNFPGRFSGRQFSNSRSEMNVSTLELGDSALYLCASSGGQGSSYNSPLHFGNGTRLTVT.

This clonotype turned up a few times. This chain connects TRBV6-5 to TRBJ2-7; D possibly corresponds to TRBD1 (5 bases). The CDR3 sequence is 14 residues long. Per the germline V gene, CDR1 is MNHEY and CDR2 is SVGAGI. V shed 2 bases and J shed 6 bases, with 14 bases lying between them. The CDR3 spells CASSYENRLTEQYF. DNA of the CDR3: TGTGCCAGCAGTTACGAAAACAGGTTAACCGAGCAGTACTTC.

This clonotype has ten or more counts. This chain joins TRBV4-1 and TRBJ2-1, with D perhaps given as TRBD1 or TRBD2 (5 bases each). Germline V gives CDR1 MGHRA, CDR2 YSYEKL. This CDR3 is built from 15 residues. The V and J ends lost 5 bases and 7 bases respectively, with 18 bases between them. CDR3 nucleotides: TGCGCCAGCAGCGAGGGGCTAGAACGTGGGAATGAGCAGTTCTTC. It translates to CASSEGLERGNEQFF.

This clonotype was counted between two and nine times. V and J are TRBV3-1 and TRBJ2-1, with TRBD2 identical over 10 bases. Germline V gene data show CDR1 as LGHDT and CDR2 as YNNKEL (reference sequence). This CDR3 spans 16 amino acids. V was pared by 3 bases and J by 8 bases, with 10 bases of the junction left unmatched. The DNA for the CDR3 is TGTGCCAGCAGCCACCTAGCGGGAGCAAATCCGGATGAGCAGTTCTTC. The encoded protein is CASSHLAGANPDEQFF.

This clonotype occurred many times. This chain's CDR3 is CAIGQGTHEQFF. CDR3 DNA sequence: TGTGCCATCGGACAGGGGACGCATGAGCAGTTCTTC. This chain joins TRBV24-1 and TRBJ2-1; TRBD1 matches at 9 bases. Losses at the gene ends were 11 bases for V and 8 bases for J; bases not matched to a gene: 6. The CDR3 consists of 12 residues. CDR1 and CDR2 from the germline V gene are KGHDR and SFDVKD.

This clonotype was detected only a few times. The V call is TRBV30, the J call TRBJ2-2; the D is unclear. This CDR3 is 12 amino acids long. Trimming left V 3 bases short and J 3 bases short, with 5 bases between. Per the germline V gene, CDR1 is GTSNPN and CDR2 is SVGIG (reference sequence). In DNA form, the CDR3 reads TGTGCCTGGAGGCTCCACACCGGGGAGCTGTTTTTT. Protein sequence: CAWRLHTGELFF.

This clonotype was found many times. This chain uses TRBV7-2 with TRBJ2-3, with TRBD2 as a possible D gene (6 bases). Germline CDR1 SGHTA, CDR2 FQGNSA. Trimming removed 4 bases from V and 6 bases from J, with 11 bases in between. The CDR3 covers 13 residues. CDR3: CASSSARGDTQYF. In nucleotides, the CDR3 is TGTGCCAGCAGCTCCGCACGGGGGGATACGCAGTATTTT.

This clonotype was observed many times. The V call is TRBV25-1, the J call TRBJ1-3, with D unresolved. The CDR3 is 16 amino acids. Germline V gene lookup returns CDR1 MGHDK and CDR2 SYGVNS. Deletions cut 2 bases from V and 0 bases from J, with 11 bases between. The CDR3 here is CASSERFLGSGNTIYF. CDR3 nucleotide sequence: TGTGCCAGCAGTGAACGATTCCTGGGCTCTGGAAACACCATATATTTT.

This clonotype was recorded many times. V usage is TRBV7-2 and J usage is TRBJ2-2; D is unresolved. Trimming cost V 2 bases and J 5 bases, with 9 bases left between them. The CDR3 runs 14 residues. Germline V gives CDR1 SGHTA, CDR2 FQGNSA. CDR3 region: CASSLLGPTGELFF. The CDR3 DNA reads TGTGCCAGCAGCTTATTAGGACCTACCGGGGAGCTGTTTTTT.

J is TRBJ2-4 and V is TRBV4-3; 7 bases match TRBD2. The CDR3 has 17 residues. The germline V gene has CDR1 LGHNA and CDR2 YSLEER. V dropped 0 bases and J dropped 7; count of bases not matched to a gene: 12. In DNA, the CDR3 is TGCGCCAGCAGCCAAGATTCGGGGGGAGGGCCGTGGAACATTCAGTACTTC. It yields the protein CASSQDSGGGPWNIQYF.

This chain links TRBV20-1 with TRBJ2-1; 14 nucleotides line up with TRBD2. Losses at the gene ends were 3 bases for V and 7 bases for J; bases not matched to a gene: 14. The CDR3 has 18 residues. Per germline, CDR1 DFQATT and CDR2 SNEGSKA (reference sequence). The CDR3 sequence: CSARAGTSGSGPQNEQFF. The CDR3 DNA reads TGCAGTGCTAGGGCCGGGACTAGCGGGAGTGGTCCCCAAAATGAGCAGTTCTTC.

This clonotype has a count of ten or more. The chain combines TRBV12-3 or TRBV12-4 with TRBJ2-7; the match to TRBD2 covers 9 bases. The CDR3 length is 16 residues. V lost 0 bases to trimming and J lost 3 bases; unmatched junction nucleotides: 6. CDR3 sequence: CASSLAGGRAGYEQYF. DNA of the CDR3: TGTGCCAGCAGTTTAGCTGGCGGGAGGGCCGGCTACGAGCAGTACTTC.

This clonotype was recorded many times. In DNA, the CDR3 is TGTGCCAGCAGCTTAGTTCCGCATAGCGGGAACACCGGGGAGCTGTTTTTT. Its protein product is CASSLVPHSGNTGELFF. This chain connects TRBV13 to TRBJ2-2; possibly TRBD2 for D (6 bases). V was shortened by 1 base and J by 1 base, with 13 bases between the two germline ends. The germline V gene encodes CDR1 PRHDT and CDR2 FYEKMQ (reference sequence). The CDR3 consists of 17 residues.

The genes are TRBV5-1 and TRBJ2-1; 14 bases line up with TRBD2. Germline V gives CDR1 SGHRS, CDR2 YFSETQ. With V trimmed by 4 bases and J by 4 bases, 7 bases remained unmatched. The length of the CDR3 is 17 residues. The chain's CDR3 is CASSGRLAGGRYNEQFF. The CDR3 nucleotides read TGCGCCAGCAGCGGACGACTAGCGGGAGGGAGGTACAATGAGCAGTTCTTC.

This clonotype was counted between two and nine times. The chain couples TRBV5-1 to TRBJ2-7, with D perhaps assigned TRBD1 or TRBD2 (5 bases each). Germline lookup yields CDR1 SGHRS and CDR2 YFSETQ. This CDR3 is 13 amino acids long. V was shortened by 5 bases and J by 6 bases, with 15 bases between the two germline ends. The CDR3 protein is CASSPEGLGEQYV. CDR3 DNA: TGCGCCAGCAGTCCCGAGGGGTTGGGCGAGCAGTACGTC.

In its sample, this clonotype was seen many times. CDR3 residues: CASSAVSASGQPQHF. The CDR3, as DNA: TGTGCCAGCAGTGCCGTGTCCGCGAGCGGTCAGCCCCAGCATTTT. The chain combines TRBV6-2 or TRBV6-3 with TRBJ1-5; D unclear. The CDR3 totals 15 residues. CDR1 is MNHEY and CDR2 is SVGEGT in the germline V gene. V was pared by 5 bases and J by 6 bases, with 17 bases between.

This clonotype appeared many times. The chain joins TRBV21-1 to TRBJ2-1; the tabulated D call, TRBD2, remains unverified against the DNA. TRBV21-1 is a documented pseudogene. This CDR3 comprises 16 residues. The CDR3 sequence is CASSKTSGPPYNEQFF. The CDR3 coding sequence is TGTGCCAGCAGCAAGACTAGCGGACCTCCCTACAATGAGCAGTTCTTC.

This clonotype was recorded a few times. This chain joins TRBV12-3 or TRBV12-4 and TRBJ2-2, with D perhaps being TRBD1 or TRBD2 (5 bases each). Trimming stripped 3 bases from V and 3 bases from J, with 17 bases between. This CDR3 has 17 residues. The CDR3 DNA reads TGTGCCAGCAGTTTTTGGTGGGGGAACCCTGACACCGGGGAGCTGTTTTTT. Translated: CASSFWWGNPDTGELFF.

This clonotype has at least ten counts. This chain links TRBV20-1 with TRBJ2-7; D remains ambiguous. V was pared by 1 base and J by 2 bases, with 15 bases between. The CDR3 totals 15 residues. In germline, CDR1 is DFQATT, CDR2 SNEGSKA (reference sequence). CDR3: CSARAPGLEAYEQYF. The CDR3 bases are TGCAGTGCTAGAGCACCCGGGCTAGAAGCCTACGAGCAGTACTTC.

The chain combines TRBV5-1 with TRBJ1-1; 9 nucleotides agree with TRBD1. From germline, CDR1 is SGHRS and CDR2 YFSETQ. The CDR3 is made up of 15 amino acids. Trimming cost V 4 bases and J 4 bases; bases outside gene matches: 8. CDR3 sequence reads: CASSRTGGGGTEAFF. The CDR3 region has the DNA TGCGCCAGCAGCCGAACAGGGGGCGGGGGCACTGAAGCTTTCTTT.

This clonotype was recorded many times. This chain links TRBV5-1 with TRBJ2-3, with TRBD2 identical over 7 bases. V shed 2 bases, J shed 3 bases, and the junction held 6 bases outside the gene matches. Germline values: CDR1 SGHRS, CDR2 YFSETQ. CDR3 length: 15 residues. CDR3 sequence reads: CASSFAGEGTDTQYF. In nucleotides, the CDR3 is TGCGCCAGCAGCTTCGCCGGGGAGGGGACAGATACGCAGTATTTT.

In this sample, this clonotype turned up many times. V gene TRBV28 combines with J gene TRBJ2-2; TRBD1 aligns across 7 bases. V trimming: 7 bases; J trimming: 4 bases; junction bases outside the gene matches: 9. Germline CDR1 and CDR2: MDHEN and SYDVKM. The CDR3 extends over 15 amino acids. The chain's CDR3 is CASTRPGQITGELFF. Here the CDR3 DNA reads TGTGCCAGCACTCGGCCGGGACAGATCACCGGGGAGCTGTTTTTT.